This T cell receptor (beta chain) was identified in a study of low-dose radiotherapy and immunotherapy resistance in tumors. TCRs were put through 20 to 25 PCR cycles of amplification with Phusion. A constant-region primer and the V-primer adapter served as the primer pair. TCRdb independently ran MiXCR on the reads; one entry per CDR3 protein. The sample holds about 52,000 distinct CDR3 sequences, around 33% seen once. Germline assignment: CDR1 SGHRS and CDR2 YFSETQ. V was pared by 0 bases and J by 3 bases, with 10 bases between. This CDR3 contains 15 residues. Sample time point: after trial treatment. Regarding treatment: LDRT plus nivolumab, ipilimumab, low-dose cyclophosphamide and aspirin (RACIN trial).

This chain connects TRBV5-1 to TRBJ2-4, with D tentatively TRBD2 (5 bases). This sample comprised PBMCs, obtained after low-dose radiotherapy plus immunotherapy. This receptor was identified in a male donor with rectosigmoid adenocarcinoma. The CDR3 DNA reads TGCGCCAGCAGCTTGGTCCTCGGGGACAAAAACATTCAGTACTTC. This translates into CASSLVLGDKNIQYF.